This T cell receptor beta chain derives from a study of blood T cell repertoires in COVID-19 (dated by TCRdb to between 2020 and 2021). Study-wide context: Samples covering the acute and convalescent phases of COVID-19 were provided by collaborators in the United States, Italy and Spain. A de-identified subject ID, COVID-19 status, age in years and sex were almost always included in the sample metadata. Samples came from the ongoing ImmuneRACE study (first 160 participants) plus 1,254 subjects from 6 global collaborators. Deeply sampled blood TCRbeta repertoires from subjects exposed to, actively infected with, or recovered from COVID-19 were included in the dataset. The repertoires were released in a freely available public database intended as a resource for research on the immune response to SARS-CoV-2. The material from the prospective study consisted of cDNA or gDNA derived from T cells, B-cell-depleted T cells, or PBMCs. Where available, HLA class I and class II types were obtained from metadata supplied by the sample provider rather than from assay-based typing.

As regards this clone: Which antigen it targets is not known. No base-level quality is on record; no much larger clone is a single base apart. Different DNA sequences within this sample yield the same CDR3.

The immunoSEQ Assay, a bias-controlled multiplex PCR, was used to amplify TCRbeta CDR3 regions from genomic DNA. Under the source paper's analysis protocol: The number of nucleated cells in each sample was estimated from the amplification of reference gene primers within the assay. To quantify the absolute abundance of each unique TCRbeta CDR3 rearrangement, sequence reads were collapsed and filtered. For each sample, productive Simpson clonality was calculated as the square root of Simpson's diversity index across productive rearrangements. TCRdb carries this immuneACCESS record with in-frame sequences only. Its versions omit some clonotypes, under half of them owing to an unresolved V gene in the studies checked, with the rest unexplained. That table is the source of V, J and clone size, and D and trimming were worked out from the DNA. Across this sample there are almost 250,000 clones, with approximately 90% seen only once. Clones ranked in the top ten supply over 4% of the sample.

Participants in the prospective study were enrolled through a virtual design, were aged roughly 18 to 100 years, and lived in about two dozen United States geographic areas. To assign participants to cohorts, the prospective study relied on clinical history that participants themselves reported in a screening survey and a study questionnaire. For ImmuneRACE Cohort 3, a participant was defined as recovered based on two consecutive negative NP/OP PCR tests, clearance by a healthcare professional, or resolution of symptoms. Mobile phlebotomists in the prospective study collected whole blood, serum and a nasopharyngeal or oropharyngeal swab from every participant. Participants in the prospective study had the option to provide additional blood draws and questionnaires over an approximately 2-month period. Prospective study blood samples were shipped either frozen or at room temperature before DNA extraction.

Beyond this particular receptor, the publication reports: Clinical and demographic metadata were provided uncurated, with the amount varying by source and participant.

CDR1 and CDR2 were assigned from the germline V gene as SGHRS and YFSETQ. Measured from the cysteine to the phenylalanine, the CDR3 is 15 residues long. Only the CDR3 DNA is retained, 45 bases long and in frame from the first base. Between the V and J ends, shortened by 0 bases and 4 bases respectively, the junction contains 11 bases. The origin of this receptor is a woman in her twenties or thirties who had recovered from COVID-19. The V gene is TRBV5-1 and the J gene is TRBJ2-1, and the D gene may be TRBD2, 5 bases matching. Material for sequencing was PBMCs or T cells enriched from blood (not recorded which). CDR3 reads: CASSLGGSSYNEQFF. The nucleotides are TGCGCCAGCAGCTTGGGCGGGTCGTCATACAATGAGCAGTTCTTC.